This entry lists 8 T cell receptor beta chains sequenced from one sample in a study of cytotoxic CD8 clonotypes in ibrutinib-treated CLL. The table came from immunoSEQ multiplex PCR; TCRdb's copy has only in-frame clones and leaves some out. In the table there are about 130,000 clones, over 75% of which are singletons. The sequencing here drew on PBMCs, taken after 24 months of ibrutinib treatment. These receptors were obtained from a human donor with chronic lymphocytic leukemia.

V is TRBV4-2 and J is TRBJ2-7; 8 bases agree with TRBD2. The V and J ends lost 1 base and 6 bases, in that order; junction bases with no gene match: 14. From germline, CDR1 is LGHNA and CDR2 YNFKEQ. CDR3 length: 17 residues. CDR3 nucleotides: TGTGCCAGCAGCCAAGCTAACAGGAGAGCGGGAGCAAGCGAGCAGTACTTC. Its translation: CASSQANRRAGASEQYF.

This clone was detected only a few times. This chain joins TRBV19 and TRBJ2-7, with 9 bases fitting TRBD2. CDR1 is LNHDA and CDR2 is SQIVND in the germline V gene (reference sequence). Trimming took 6 bases from V and 9 from J; bases not matched to a gene: 12. CDR3 length: 14 amino acids. In DNA, the CDR3 is TGTGCCAGTAGCTCTACCGTAGCGGGAGAAGGGCAGTACTTC. Translated: CASSSTVAGEGQYF.

CDR3 nucleotides: TGCGCCAGCACGGTAGCGGGAGAATCGTACAATGAGCAGTTCTTC. Its translation: CASTVAGESYNEQFF. The chain combines TRBV4-1 with TRBJ2-1; 9 bases line up with TRBD2. V gave up 7 bases and J gave up 4 bases; unmatched junction bases: 8. The germline V gene encodes CDR1 MGHRA and CDR2 YSYEKL. There are 15 residues in the CDR3.

The V and J genes are TRBV7-6 and TRBJ2-1; 14 bases fit TRBD2. With 4 bases clipped from V and 0 bases from J, the junction kept 11 bases outside the gene matches. Germline loops: CDR1 SGHVS, CDR2 FNYEAQ. CDR3 length equals 20 residues. The CDR3 sequence: CASSSWTSGRSRLSYNEQFF. DNA of the CDR3: TGTGCCAGCAGCTCCTGGACTAGCGGGAGGTCCCGTCTCTCCTACAATGAGCAGTTCTTC.

This chain links TRBV29-1 with TRBJ2-5, with a possible D match to TRBD2 (5 bases). The CDR3 is 15 amino acids. Germline-derived CDR1 and CDR2 are SQVTM and ANQGSEA. V shed 6 bases and J shed 2 bases, with 19 bases lying between them. This CDR3 reads CSVATFGVAQETQYF. The DNA for the CDR3 is TGCAGCGTCGCCACTTTCGGGGTAGCGCAAGAGACCCAGTACTTC.

Only one count was recorded for this clone. The gene calls are TRBV4-2 and TRBJ2-1; D call uncertain. V lost 0 bases and J lost 0, with 12 bases in between. The germline V gene encodes CDR1 LGHNA and CDR2 YNFKEQ. The length of the CDR3 is 17 residues. CDR3 coding DNA: TGTGCCAGCAGCCAAGACGACGGCGTCAGCTCCTACAATGAGCAGTTCTTC. It specifies CASSQDDGVSSYNEQFF.

The rearrangement links TRBV29-1 to TRBJ1-1; 10 bases fit TRBD1. Losses at the gene ends were 4 bases for V and 11 bases for J; bases not matched to a gene: 10. The CDR3 is 13 amino acids. CDR1 is SQVTM and CDR2 is ANQGSEA in the germline V gene. CDR3 amino acids: CSVGGQGQVEAFF. In nucleotides, the CDR3 is TGCAGCGTTGGGGGACAGGGGCAGGTTGAGGCTTTCTTT. Filled out from reference TRBV29-1 and TRBJ1-1, the complete variable domain reads SAVISQKPSRDICQRGTSLTIQCQVDSQVTMMFWYRQQPGQSLTLIATANQGSEATYESGFVIDKFPISRPNLTFSTLTVSNMSPEDSSIYLCSVGGQGQVEAFFGQGTRLTVV.

The chain joins TRBV4-1 to TRBJ1-2; D might be TRBD1 (6 bases). The V and J ends lost 0 bases and 7 bases respectively, with 21 bases between them. The CDR3 contains 17 residues. From germline, CDR1 is MGHRA and CDR2 YSYEKL. The CDR3 region is CASSQDWQGKSLSGYTF. The CDR3 nucleotides read TGCGCCAGCAGCCAAGATTGGCAGGGGAAGTCATTGAGTGGCTACACCTTC.